The subject of this entry is one TCR beta chain. The sample originates from a study of blood T cell repertoires in COVID-19. TCRdb's copy holds only in-frame clones and misses some; the assay was immunoSEQ multiplex PCR. This table has roughly 120,000 clones, roughly 87% appearing once. The CDR3 is 13 residues long. The germline V and J ends were trimmed by 2 bases and 7 bases, with 8 bases remaining between them. Germline V gene sequence: CDR1 MNHEY, CDR2 SVGAGI. This chain joins TRBV6-5 and TRBJ1-4; D might be TRBD1 (5 bases). The sequence was collected from a human donor in a cohort sampled during active COVID-19. The sample consisted of peripheral blood. As DNA, the CDR3 is TGTGCCAGCAGTTACAAGGGGCGTGAAAAACTGTTTTTT. Its translation is CASSYKGREKLFF.